This T cell receptor beta chain was recorded in a study of blood T cell repertoires in COVID-19. About the study: Sources were T cells, B-cell-depleted T cells, or PBMCs; the material itself was cDNA or gDNA.

Clones were sequenced by immunoSEQ multiplex PCR, and TCRdb holds only the in-frame ones, with some missing. Of approximately 190,000 clones in the sample, over 75% were seen once. The germline V gene encodes CDR1 MDHEN and CDR2 SYDVKM. Trimming took 5 bases from V and 5 from J, leaving 9 bases between them. The CDR3 extends over 13 amino acids. This rearrangement joins TRBV28 to TRBJ2-2; the D is unclear. The receptor was isolated from a woman in her thirties or forties who had recovered from COVID-19. Sample: peripheral blood. The CDR3 spells CASSLDFTGELFF. The CDR3 DNA follows: TGTGCCAGCAGTCTAGACTTTACCGGGGAGCTGTTTTTT.